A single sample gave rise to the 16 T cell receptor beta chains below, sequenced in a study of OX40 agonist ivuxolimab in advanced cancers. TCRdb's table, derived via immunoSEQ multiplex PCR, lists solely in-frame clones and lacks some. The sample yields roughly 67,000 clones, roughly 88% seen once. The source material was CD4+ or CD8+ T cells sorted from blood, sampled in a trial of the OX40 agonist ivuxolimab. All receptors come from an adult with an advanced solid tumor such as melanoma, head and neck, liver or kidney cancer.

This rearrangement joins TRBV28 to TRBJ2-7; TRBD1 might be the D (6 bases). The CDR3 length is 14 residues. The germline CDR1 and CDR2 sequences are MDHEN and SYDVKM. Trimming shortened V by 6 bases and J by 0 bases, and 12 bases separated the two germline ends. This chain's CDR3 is CASSHRVGSYEQYF. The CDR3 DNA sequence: TGTGCCAGCAGCCACAGGGTGGGCTCCTACGAGCAGTACTTC.

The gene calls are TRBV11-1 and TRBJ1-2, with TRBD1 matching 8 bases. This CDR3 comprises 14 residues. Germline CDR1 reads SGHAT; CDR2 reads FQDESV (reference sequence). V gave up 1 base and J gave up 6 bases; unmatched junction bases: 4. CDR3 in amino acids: CASSLETGVHGYTF. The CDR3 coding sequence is TGTGCCAGCAGCTTAGAGACAGGGGTTCATGGCTACACCTTC.

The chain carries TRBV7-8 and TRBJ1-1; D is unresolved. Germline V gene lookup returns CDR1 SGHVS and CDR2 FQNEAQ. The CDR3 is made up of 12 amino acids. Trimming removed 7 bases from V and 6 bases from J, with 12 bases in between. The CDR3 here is CASKDWSSEAFF. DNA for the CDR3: TGTGCCAGCAAAGATTGGAGCTCTGAAGCTTTCTTT.

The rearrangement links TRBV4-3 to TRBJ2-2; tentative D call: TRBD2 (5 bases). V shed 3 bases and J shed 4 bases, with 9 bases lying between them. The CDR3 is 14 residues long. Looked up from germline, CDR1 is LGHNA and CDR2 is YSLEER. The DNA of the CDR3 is TGCGCCAGCAGCCACAACCGGGGCACCGGGGAGCTGTTTTTT. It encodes CASSHNRGTGELFF.

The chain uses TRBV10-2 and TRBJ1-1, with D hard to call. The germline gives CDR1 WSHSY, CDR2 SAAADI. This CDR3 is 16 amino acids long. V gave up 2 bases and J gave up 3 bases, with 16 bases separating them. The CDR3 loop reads CASSEPSLPKYTEAFF. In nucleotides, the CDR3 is TGCGCCAGCAGTGAGCCCTCTTTACCTAAGTACACTGAAGCTTTCTTT.

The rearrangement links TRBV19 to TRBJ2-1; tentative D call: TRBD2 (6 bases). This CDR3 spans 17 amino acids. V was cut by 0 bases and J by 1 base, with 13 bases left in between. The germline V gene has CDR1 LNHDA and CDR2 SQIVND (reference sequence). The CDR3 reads CASSIETGDASYNEQFF. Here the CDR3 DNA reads TGTGCCAGTAGTATAGAAACGGGAGACGCGTCCTACAATGAGCAGTTCTTC. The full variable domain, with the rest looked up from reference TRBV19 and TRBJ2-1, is DGGITQSPKYLFRKEGQNVTLSCEQNLNHDAMYWYRQDPGQGLRLIYYSQIVNDFQKGDIAEGYSVSREKKESFPLTVTSAQKNPTAFYLCASSIETGDASYNEQFFGPGTRLTVL.

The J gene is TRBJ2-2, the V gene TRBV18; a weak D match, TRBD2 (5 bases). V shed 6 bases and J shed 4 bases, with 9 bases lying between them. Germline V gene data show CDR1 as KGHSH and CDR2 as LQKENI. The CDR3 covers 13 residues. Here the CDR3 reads CASSDGLTGELFF. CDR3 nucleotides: TGTGCCAGCTCGGATGGACTCACCGGGGAGCTGTTTTTT.

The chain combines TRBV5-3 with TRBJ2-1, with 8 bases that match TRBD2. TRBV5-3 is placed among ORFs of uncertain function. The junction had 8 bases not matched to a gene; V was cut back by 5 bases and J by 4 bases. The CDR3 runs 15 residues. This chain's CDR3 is CARSPREGPYNEQFF. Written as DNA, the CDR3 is TGTGCCAGAAGTCCCCGGGAGGGGCCGTACAATGAGCAGTTCTTC.

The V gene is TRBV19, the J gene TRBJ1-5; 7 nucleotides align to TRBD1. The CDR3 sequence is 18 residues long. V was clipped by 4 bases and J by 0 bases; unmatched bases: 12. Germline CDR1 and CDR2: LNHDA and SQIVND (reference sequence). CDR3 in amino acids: CASSTTQGKGYSNQPQHF. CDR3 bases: TGTGCCAGTAGTACTACACAGGGGAAGGGTTATAGCAATCAGCCCCAGCATTTT. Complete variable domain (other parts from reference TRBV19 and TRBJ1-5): DGGITQSPKYLFRKEGQNVTLSCEQNLNHDAMYWYRQDPGQGLRLIYYSQIVNDFQKGDIAEGYSVSREKKESFPLTVTSAQKNPTAFYLCASSTTQGKGYSNQPQHFGDGTRLSIL.

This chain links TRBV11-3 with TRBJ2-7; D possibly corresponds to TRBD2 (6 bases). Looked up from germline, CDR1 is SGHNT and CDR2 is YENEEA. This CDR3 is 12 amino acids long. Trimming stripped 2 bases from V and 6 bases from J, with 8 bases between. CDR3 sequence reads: CASSLSTSEQYF. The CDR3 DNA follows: TGTGCCAGCAGCTTATCGACTAGCGAGCAGTACTTC.

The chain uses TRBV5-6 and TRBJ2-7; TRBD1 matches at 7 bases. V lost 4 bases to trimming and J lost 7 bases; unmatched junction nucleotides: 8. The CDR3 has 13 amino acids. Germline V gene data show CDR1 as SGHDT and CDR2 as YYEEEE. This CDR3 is CASSLAGTDEQYF. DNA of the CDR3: TGTGCCAGCAGCCTAGCAGGGACAGATGAGCAGTACTTC. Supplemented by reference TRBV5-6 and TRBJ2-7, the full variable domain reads DAGVTQSPTHLIKTRGQQVTLRCSPKSGHDTVSWYQQALGQGPQFIFQYYEEEERQRGNFPDRFSGHQFPNYSSELNVNALLLGDSALYLCASSLAGTDEQYFGPGTRLTVT.

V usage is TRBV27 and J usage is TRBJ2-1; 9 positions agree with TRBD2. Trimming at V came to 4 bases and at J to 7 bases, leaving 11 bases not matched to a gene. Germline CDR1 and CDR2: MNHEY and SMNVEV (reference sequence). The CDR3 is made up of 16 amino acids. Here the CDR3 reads CASSSLAGGPRNEQFF. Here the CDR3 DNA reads TGTGCCAGCAGTTCCCTCGCGGGAGGGCCGAGGAATGAGCAGTTCTTC.

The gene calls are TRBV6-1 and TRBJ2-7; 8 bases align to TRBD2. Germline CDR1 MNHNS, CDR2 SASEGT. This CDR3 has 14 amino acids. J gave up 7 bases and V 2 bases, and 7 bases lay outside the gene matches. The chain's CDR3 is CASSEHQREREQYF. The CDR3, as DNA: TGTGCCAGCAGTGAACACCAGCGGGAGAGAGAGCAGTACTTC.

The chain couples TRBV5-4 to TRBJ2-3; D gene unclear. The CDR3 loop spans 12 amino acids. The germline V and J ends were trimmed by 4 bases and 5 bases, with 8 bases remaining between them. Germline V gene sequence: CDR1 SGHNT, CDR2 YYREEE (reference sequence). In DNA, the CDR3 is TGTGCCAGCAGCCTAACGGGAGATACGCAGTATTTT. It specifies CASSLTGDTQYF.

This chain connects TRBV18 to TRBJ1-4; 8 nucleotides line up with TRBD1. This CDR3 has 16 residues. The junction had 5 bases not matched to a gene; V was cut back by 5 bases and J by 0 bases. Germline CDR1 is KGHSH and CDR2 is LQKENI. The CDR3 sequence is CASSWNRGATNEKLFF. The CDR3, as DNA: TGTGCCAGCTCATGGAACAGGGGGGCAACTAATGAAAAACTGTTTTTT.

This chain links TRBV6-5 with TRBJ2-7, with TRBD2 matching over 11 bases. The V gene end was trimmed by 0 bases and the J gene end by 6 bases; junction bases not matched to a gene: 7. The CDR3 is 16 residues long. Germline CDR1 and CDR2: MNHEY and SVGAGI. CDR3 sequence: CASSYSILAGAVEQYF. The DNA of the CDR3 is TGTGCCAGCAGTTACTCGATACTAGCGGGAGCTGTCGAGCAGTACTTC.